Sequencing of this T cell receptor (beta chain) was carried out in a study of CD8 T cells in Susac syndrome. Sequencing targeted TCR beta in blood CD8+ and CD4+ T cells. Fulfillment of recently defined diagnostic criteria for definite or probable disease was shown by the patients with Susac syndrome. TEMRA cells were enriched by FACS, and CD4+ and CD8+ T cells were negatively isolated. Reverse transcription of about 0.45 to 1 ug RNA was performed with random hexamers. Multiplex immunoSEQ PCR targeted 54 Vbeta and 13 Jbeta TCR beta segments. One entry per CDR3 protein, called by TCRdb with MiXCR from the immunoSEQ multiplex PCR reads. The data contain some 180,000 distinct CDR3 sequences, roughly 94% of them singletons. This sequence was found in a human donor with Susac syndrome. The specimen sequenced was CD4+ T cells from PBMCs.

Here the CDR3 reads CASSLNGANEQFF. CDR3 coding DNA: TGTGCCAGCAGCTTAAACGGAGCTAATGAGCAGTTCTTC. The chain employs TRBV11-2 and TRBJ2-1; the D is unclear. The CDR3 contains 13 residues. Germline V gene lookup returns CDR1 SGHAT and CDR2 FQNNGV. V dropped 2 bases and J dropped 7 bases, with 9 bases sitting between them.